The clone carrying this T cell receptor (beta chain) came up many times. Its antigen is not known. Researchers took RNA transcripts and amplified TCR beta CDR3 regions from them. HTBI primers primed a first-round RT-PCR, and a second-round multiplex PCR followed. Each CDR3 protein is one row after TCRdb ran MiXCR on the multiplex PCR reads. The sample lists around 1,000,000 distinct CDR3 sequences, approximately 35% occurring once. The data belong to a study of Graves' ophthalmopathy and Graves' hyperthyroidism. Findings and caveats of the study: Sensitivity of roughly 64% and specificity of 72% to 80% were achieved by the model that predicted ophthalmopathy progression. Ophthalmopathy could be told apart from stable hyperthyroidism by a 13-signature model (about 88% sensitivity, approximately 81% specificity). Among thyroid clonotypes expanded above 0.001 frequency, most also appeared in blood.

The CDR3 has 14 residues. Germline V CDR1 and CDR2: ENHRY, SYGVKD. Trimming pared 8 bases from V and 1 base from J, leaving 11 bases between. The receptor was derived from an adult man with Graves' hyperthyroidism. The sequencing input was peripheral blood or thyroid tissue (not recorded which). The chain has TRBV10-3 and TRBJ2-2; unclear D gene. CDR3 residues: CAIQLTGNTGELFF. The CDR3 DNA is TGTGCCATCCAGCTTACGGGGAACACCGGGGAGCTGTTTTTT.